These 23 T cell receptor beta chains were all obtained from the same sample, sequenced in a study of human thymus T cells. Corrective cardiac surgery supplied the resected thymus tissue. Method: immunoSEQ multiplex PCR; TCRdb's copy keeps in-frame clones and lacks some. The sample has about 120,000 clones; around 94% are singletons. Sequences were obtained from thymus tissue. These receptors came from a boy under two years old with a congenital heart defect but otherwise immunologically healthy.

In this sample, this clone turned up once. The DNA for the CDR3 is TGTGCCAGCAGCTCGACAGGGGGGGTTCGCTACGAGCAGTACTTC. It specifies CASSSTGGVRYEQYF. The rearrangement uses TRBV7-9 and TRBJ2-7; 9 nucleotides line up with TRBD1. V was pared by 4 bases and J by 3 bases, with 7 bases of the junction left unmatched. This CDR3 has 15 amino acids. The germline CDR1 and CDR2 sequences are SEHNR and FQNEAQ (reference sequence).

The J gene is TRBJ2-1, the V gene TRBV9, with D tentatively TRBD1 or TRBD2 (5 bases each). This CDR3 comprises 14 residues. Trimming removed 3 bases at V and 4 bases at J, with 11 bases between. Germline-derived CDR1 and CDR2 are SGDLS and YYNGEE. The CDR3 DNA reads as TGTGCCAGCAGCGATGGGACGGCATACAATGAGCAGTTCTTC. It specifies CASSDGTAYNEQFF.

The DNA for the CDR3 is TGTGCCAGCAGTGAAGAGAGGGAAACCACAGATACGCAGTATTTT. It specifies CASSEERETTDTQYF. The chain has TRBV2 and TRBJ2-3, with D maybe TRBD2 (5 bases). The germline gives CDR1 SNHLY, CDR2 FYNNEI. The germline V and J ends were trimmed by 1 base and 2 bases, with 10 bases remaining between them. The CDR3 is 15 amino acids.

V usage is TRBV4-3 and J usage is TRBJ2-1, with unresolved D. The CDR3 is 14 amino acids. Per the germline V gene, CDR1 is LGHNA and CDR2 is YSLEER. Trimming took 0 bases from V and 15 from J, leaving 18 bases between them. The CDR3 bases are TGCGCCAGCAGCCAAGATCGTTCCACTCAGGAATGGTTCTTC. It translates to CASSQDRSTQEWFF.

The chain has TRBV5-1 and TRBJ1-1, with TRBD1 matching 8 bases. The CDR3 sequence is 18 residues long. Germline V gene lookup returns CDR1 SGHRS and CDR2 YFSETQ. With V trimmed by 2 bases and J by 0 bases, 12 bases remained unmatched. CDR3: CASSFDPTPTGVNTEAFF. The CDR3 coding sequence is TGCGCCAGCAGCTTCGACCCTACTCCGACAGGGGTGAACACTGAAGCTTTCTTT.

This sequence joins TRBV6-5 and TRBJ1-4; D is unclear. Germline values: CDR1 MNHEY, CDR2 SVGAGI. The V and J ends lost 4 bases and 2 bases respectively, with 8 bases between them. The CDR3 runs 14 residues. The CDR3 DNA sequence: TGTGCCAGCAGTTCGAGGATGACTAATGAAAAACTGTTTTTT. Its protein product is CASSSRMTNEKLFF.

The V call is TRBV5-6, the J call TRBJ2-5; D unclear. This CDR3 is built from 15 residues. V was trimmed by 4 bases and J by 5 bases, leaving 18 bases between them. Per the germline V gene, CDR1 is SGHDT and CDR2 is YYEEEE. The CDR3 is CASSPDPGPRETQYF. As DNA, the CDR3 is TGTGCCAGCAGCCCTGACCCGGGTCCAAGGGAGACCCAGTACTTC.

This chain joins TRBV30 and TRBJ1-5; 9 bases fit TRBD1. This CDR3 comprises 13 residues. After removal of 5 bases from V and 8 bases from J, the junction contained 7 bases not matched to a gene. Germline V lookup: CDR1 GTSNPN, CDR2 SVGIG (reference sequence). CDR3 sequence: CAWGTGNEEPQHF. The CDR3 nucleotides are TGTGCCTGGGGGACAGGGAATGAGGAGCCCCAGCATTTT.

This rearrangement joins TRBV28 to TRBJ1-2; unclear D gene. The CDR3 runs to 11 residues. Germline V CDR1 and CDR2: MDHEN, SYDVKM. V was shortened by 6 bases and J by 5 bases, with 7 bases between the two germline ends. CDR3 amino acids: CASRCPYGYTF. The CDR3 bases are TGTGCCAGCAGGTGCCCATATGGCTACACCTTC.

The rearrangement uses TRBV2 and TRBJ2-5, with D perhaps TRBD1 (6 bases). The CDR3 length is 13 residues. Trimming left V 2 bases short and J 7 bases short, with 11 bases between. Germline V lookup: CDR1 SNHLY, CDR2 FYNNEI. CDR3 in DNA: TGTGCCAGCAGTGAACCAGGGGTCGCGACCCAGTACTTC. Protein sequence: CASSEPGVATQYF.

This clone has only one observation. The rearrangement joins TRBV14 to TRBJ2-5, with D uncertain. Deletions cut 5 bases from V and 5 bases from J, with 12 bases between. Germline values: CDR1 SGHDN, CDR2 FVKESK. The CDR3 runs to 13 residues. CDR3: CASSITPTETQYF. The CDR3 DNA sequence: TGTGCCAGCAGCATAACCCCTACGGAGACCCAGTACTTC.

CDR3 amino acids: CASSLSIGFQDGYTF. The DNA of the CDR3 is TGTGCCAGCAGTTTATCGATCGGGTTTCAGGATGGCTACACCTTC. The chain joins TRBV27 to TRBJ1-2; D uncertain. Trimming removed 0 bases from V and 6 bases from J, with 14 bases in between. In germline, CDR1 is MNHEY, CDR2 SMNVEV (reference sequence). The CDR3 covers 15 residues.

V usage is TRBV4-1 and J usage is TRBJ2-1; D ambiguous. Deletions cut 0 bases from V and 4 bases from J, with 7 bases between. This CDR3 is 14 amino acids long. Germline-derived CDR1 and CDR2 are MGHRA and YSYEKL. CDR3: CASSQETPYNEQFF. The CDR3 coding sequence is TGCGCCAGCAGCCAAGAGACTCCGTACAATGAGCAGTTCTTC.

The DNA of the CDR3 is TGTGCCAGCAGCTGGGGAGGGTCCTACGAGCAGTACTTC. This translates into CASSWGGSYEQYF. V usage is TRBV7-2 and J usage is TRBJ2-7; 7 bases match TRBD2. CDR1 and CDR2 from the germline V gene are SGHTA and FQGNSA. Losses at the gene ends were 4 bases for V and 1 base for J; bases not matched to a gene: 1. The CDR3 spans 13 residues.

This chain uses TRBV27 with TRBJ2-2; D remains unclear. The germline V and J ends were trimmed by 7 bases and 3 bases, with 15 bases remaining between them. This CDR3 contains 15 residues. CDR1 and CDR2 from the germline V gene are MNHEY and SMNVEV (reference sequence). The CDR3 region is CASTAAWVDTGELFF. In DNA form, the CDR3 reads TGTGCCAGCACCGCCGCTTGGGTGGACACCGGGGAGCTGTTTTTT.

The chain recombines TRBV18 with TRBJ2-5, with 7 positions matching TRBD1. The V gene end was trimmed by 6 bases and the J gene end by 5 bases; junction bases not matched to a gene: 6. The CDR3 spans 13 residues. Germline V gene sequence: CDR1 KGHSH, CDR2 LQKENI. The CDR3 sequence is CASSLQGDETQYF. The CDR3 DNA is TGTGCCAGCTCCCTTCAGGGGGATGAGACCCAGTACTTC.

This rearrangement joins TRBV27 to TRBJ2-3; the match to TRBD2 covers 8 bases. Per germline, CDR1 MNHEY and CDR2 SMNVEV (reference sequence). This CDR3 has 17 residues. V gave up 6 bases and J gave up 5 bases; unmatched junction bases: 16. The CDR3 DNA follows: TGTGCCAGCAGAGGACCTTACGGGGGGGCCGGCGTAGATACGCAGTATTTT. Translation: CASRGPYGGAGVDTQYF.

The sample holds a few counts of this clone. Germline is not matched at one junction end, which may reflect a read error. J is TRBJ1-1 and V is TRBV20-1; no firm D call. Per germline, CDR1 DFQATT and CDR2 SNEGSKA (reference sequence). The CDR3 contains 10 residues. Here the CDR3 DNA reads TGTTCCGAGTGGGTCACTGAAGCTTTCTTT. Amino acids: CSEWVTEAFF.

V gene TRBV7-9 combines with J gene TRBJ1-1; a possible D gene is TRBD1 (6 bases). Looked up from germline, CDR1 is SEHNR and CDR2 is FQNEAQ (reference sequence). There are 19 residues in the CDR3. The V and J ends lost 2 bases and 0 bases respectively, with 22 bases between them. The CDR3 reads CASSLFSGTKKRMNTEAFF. CDR3 bases: TGTGCCAGCAGCTTATTTTCGGGGACAAAAAAGAGGATGAACACTGAAGCTTTCTTT.

The V call is TRBV7-3, the J call TRBJ2-1; a possible D gene is TRBD2 (5 bases). Germline lookup yields CDR1 SGHTA and CDR2 FQGTGA. The CDR3 runs to 14 residues. Trimming removed 5 bases from V and 10 bases from J, with 18 bases in between. CDR3: CASSPGLAEREQFF. DNA of the CDR3: TGTGCCAGCAGCCCCGGGCTAGCCGAGAGGGAGCAGTTCTTC.

The V call is TRBV5-1, the J call TRBJ2-1, with D unclear. V was pared by 5 bases and J by 0 bases, with 15 bases between. The CDR3 totals 16 residues. Germline V gene sequence: CDR1 SGHRS, CDR2 YFSETQ. The CDR3 reads CASSLYGRSSYNEQFF. Written as DNA, the CDR3 is TGCGCCAGCAGTTTGTATGGAAGGAGCTCCTACAATGAGCAGTTCTTC.

This clone was seen a single time. The V call is TRBV15, the J call TRBJ2-5, with 8 bases lining up with TRBD2. The CDR3 runs 17 residues. Trimming cost V 3 bases and J 0 bases; bases outside gene matches: 9. CDR1 is LNHNV and CDR2 is YYDKDF in the germline V gene (reference sequence). CDR3 DNA sequence: TGTGCCACCAGCAGCGAAATTAGCGGGGCCCACCAAGAGACCCAGTACTTC. Protein: CATSSEISGAHQETQYF.

This chain uses TRBV7-2 with TRBJ2-5; 7 positions agree with TRBD2. The germline gives CDR1 SGHTA, CDR2 FQGNSA. The CDR3 has 16 amino acids. Germline trimming cut 1 base from V and 5 bases from J; bases unmatched to any gene: 10. The chain's CDR3 is CASSLVRRGSDETQYF. DNA for the CDR3: TGTGCCAGCAGCTTAGTTAGGCGGGGGAGCGACGAGACCCAGTACTTC.